These 21 T cell receptor beta chains were sequenced from one sample in a study of blood T cell repertoires in COVID-19. Sequencing was performed with immunoSEQ multiplex PCR; in TCRdb, only in-frame clones are kept and a portion is missing. The sample contains roughly 380,000 clones, almost 90% of which appear only once. Sequencing was performed on PBMCs or T cells enriched from blood (not recorded which). The receptors stem from a woman younger than 45 who had been exposed to COVID-19.

CDR3 sequence (DNA): TGTGCCAGCAGTTATGGTTCGCGGGCAAAAAGCAATGAGCAGTTCTTC. It is translated as CASSYGSRAKSNEQFF. The chain carries TRBV6-5 and TRBJ2-1; D possibly corresponds to TRBD2 (5 bases). V was shortened by 3 bases and J by 6 bases, with 18 bases between the two germline ends. Germline V lookup: CDR1 MNHEY, CDR2 SVGAGI. CDR3 length: 16 residues.

The chain employs TRBV19 and TRBJ2-2, with a tentative D call TRBD1 (5 bases). The V end was cut by 2 bases, the J end by 2 bases, with 12 bases between. Germline values: CDR1 LNHDA, CDR2 SQIVND (reference sequence). The CDR3 is 16 amino acids. This chain's CDR3 is CASSIIKGYNTGELFF. CDR3 nucleotide sequence: TGTGCCAGTAGTATAATTAAGGGGTACAACACCGGGGAGCTGTTTTTT.

The chain has TRBV24-1 and TRBJ2-1; 13 nucleotides match TRBD2. Looked up from germline, CDR1 is KGHDR and CDR2 is SFDVKD. After removal of 4 bases from V and 9 bases from J, the junction contained 8 bases not matched to a gene. The CDR3 length is 16 residues. The CDR3 sequence: CATSEWTSGSEGEQFF. CDR3 DNA sequence: TGTGCCACCAGTGAGTGGACTAGCGGGAGCGAAGGTGAGCAGTTCTTC.

CDR3 in amino acids: CASSALDRDDQPQHF. The CDR3, as DNA: TGTGCCAGCAGTGCCCTGGACAGGGATGATCAGCCCCAGCATTTT. J is TRBJ1-5 and V is TRBV25-1; 8 nucleotides agree with TRBD1. J lost 5 bases, V lost 4 bases, and 7 bases had no gene match. This CDR3 spans 15 amino acids. The V gene's germline CDR1 is MGHDK and CDR2 SYGVNS.

This sequence joins TRBV27 and TRBJ2-7; maybe TRBD1 (6 bases). The CDR3 loop spans 13 amino acids. Germline V gene data show CDR1 as MNHEY and CDR2 as SMNVEV (reference sequence). V dropped 2 bases and J dropped 5 bases, with 10 bases sitting between them. CDR3: CASSLDRMNEQYF. CDR3 in DNA: TGTGCCAGCAGTTTAGACAGGATGAACGAGCAGTACTTC.

This clone was detected only once. This chain joins TRBV4-2 and TRBJ1-3, with 10 bases matching TRBD1. The V segment lost 0 bases and the J segment 8 bases; nucleotides outside the gene matches: 4. The CDR3 consists of 15 residues. Germline values: CDR1 LGHNA, CDR2 YNFKEQ. The CDR3 nucleotides are TGTGCCAGCAGCCAAGAGGGACAGGGGTTCGACACCATATATTTT. Translating gives CASSQEGQGFDTIYF.

This chain connects TRBV7-8 to TRBJ2-1; 16 bases line up with TRBD2. V lost 5 bases, J lost 5 bases, and 15 bases stayed unmatched. Germline CDR1 and CDR2: SGHVS and FQNEAQ. The CDR3 has 20 residues. The CDR3 nucleotides read TGTGCCAGCAGCCCGGGACTAGCGGGGGGGGATTGGATTTTCCACAATGAGCAGTTCTTC. Amino acid sequence: CASSPGLAGGDWIFHNEQFF.

This clone was found a few times. The chain carries TRBV14 and TRBJ2-5; 14 bases align to TRBD2. This CDR3 is 17 amino acids long. Germline V gene data show CDR1 as SGHDN and CDR2 as FVKESK. Trimming removed 3 bases from V and 5 bases from J; junction bases left unmatched: 8. CDR3 amino acids: CASSQMTGLAGVETQYF. The CDR3 DNA reads as TGTGCCAGCAGCCAGATGACGGGACTAGCGGGAGTGGAGACCCAGTACTTC. Combining the CDR3 with reference TRBV14 and TRBJ2-5 gives the whole variable domain EAGVTQFPSHSVIEKGQTVTLRCDPISGHDNLYWYRRVMGKEIKFLLHFVKESKQDESGMPNNRFLAERTGGTYSTLKVQPAELEDSGVYFCASSQMTGLAGVETQYFGPGTRLLVL.

The genes are TRBV10-3 and TRBJ2-2; no firm D call. Trimming pared 3 bases from V and 2 bases from J, leaving 7 bases between. Per germline, CDR1 ENHRY and CDR2 SYGVKD. This CDR3 has 14 residues. CDR3 sequence: CAISEQSNTGELFF. The CDR3 nucleotides read TGTGCCATCAGTGAACAGAGCAACACCGGGGAGCTGTTTTTT.

This rearrangement joins TRBV6-4 to TRBJ1-5, with D perhaps TRBD1 (5 bases). CDR1 is MRHNA, CDR2 SNTAGT, per germline. The V and J ends lost 2 bases and 5 bases respectively, with 10 bases between them. The CDR3 extends over 14 amino acids. Here the CDR3 reads CASSDTGGHQPQHF. CDR3 DNA sequence: TGTGCCAGCAGTGACACCGGGGGACATCAGCCCCAGCATTTT.

The chain employs TRBV29-1 and TRBJ2-5; TRBD2 might be the D (6 bases). Trimming stripped 5 bases from V and 0 bases from J, with 10 bases between. Germline CDR1 is SQVTM and CDR2 is ANQGSEA. The CDR3 contains 13 residues. For the CDR3, the DNA is TGCAGCGTTCCCCTAGCGCACCAAGAGACCCAGTACTTC. This gives the protein CSVPLAHQETQYF.

The chain is built from TRBV7-9 and TRBJ2-1; 10 nucleotides line up with TRBD2. Germline V lookup: CDR1 SEHNR, CDR2 FQNEAQ (reference sequence). This CDR3 is 15 amino acids long. The junction had 2 bases not matched to a gene; V was cut back by 1 base and J by 5 bases. The CDR3 DNA sequence: TGTGCCAGCAGCTTAGGGGGACTAGCGCACAATGAGCAGTTCTTC. Translating it yields CASSLGGLAHNEQFF.

The chain combines TRBV11-1 with TRBJ1-4; D remains ambiguous. Germline loops: CDR1 SGHAT, CDR2 FQDESV (reference sequence). Trimming took off 3 bases at V and 3 bases at J, with 8 bases between the two ends. This CDR3 region has 14 residues. This CDR3 is CASSFGPANEKLFF. In DNA, the CDR3 is TGTGCCAGCAGCTTTGGGCCAGCTAATGAAAAACTGTTTTTT.

This chain connects TRBV19 to TRBJ1-2, with D unresolved. CDR1 is LNHDA and CDR2 is SQIVND in the germline V gene (reference sequence). V was clipped by 1 base and J by 1 base, with 7 bases between them. The CDR3 spans 14 residues. CDR3 residues: CASSIGDFNYGYTF. DNA of the CDR3: TGTGCCAGTAGTATAGGAGATTTTAACTATGGCTACACCTTC.

The rearrangement joins TRBV7-8 to TRBJ2-7, with 7 bases that match TRBD1. V was pared by 5 bases and J by 1 base, with 5 bases of the junction left unmatched. The CDR3 has 14 residues. CDR1 is SGHVS, CDR2 FQNEAQ, per germline. In DNA form, the CDR3 reads TGTGCCAGCAGCCCCGACAGGGCTTCCTACGAGCAGTACTTC. It encodes CASSPDRASYEQYF. Complete variable domain (other parts from reference TRBV7-8 and TRBJ2-7): GAGVSQSPRYKVAKRGQDVALRCDPISGHVSLFWYQQALGQGPEFLTYFQNEAQLDKSGLPSDRFFAERPEGSVSTLKIQRTQQEDSAVYLCASSPDRASYEQYFGPGTRLTVT.

The V call is TRBV3-1 (or the pseudogene TRBV3-2), the J call TRBJ1-5; 7 bases fit TRBD1. The ends lost 1 base at V and 3 bases at J; junction bases unmatched: 9. Germline V gene sequence: CDR1 LGHDT, CDR2 YNNKEL (reference sequence). This CDR3 contains 17 residues. This chain's CDR3 is CASSQATGAPDNQPQHF. The CDR3 nucleotides are TGTGCCAGCAGCCAAGCTACAGGGGCGCCGGACAATCAGCCCCAGCATTTT.

V gene TRBV7-3 combines with J gene TRBJ2-3; the D gene is possibly TRBD2 (5 bases). Trimming cost V 1 base and J 5 bases, with 7 bases left between them. Germline V gene lookup returns CDR1 SGHTA and CDR2 FQGTGA. This CDR3 has 13 amino acids. DNA for the CDR3: TGTGCCAGCAGCTTAAGGGAGAGAGATACGCAGTATTTT. Amino acids: CASSLRERDTQYF.

The V call is TRBV28, the J call TRBJ1-1; a weak D match, TRBD1 (5 bases). The V gene lost 5 bases and the J gene lost 3 bases, with 16 bases spanning the gap. The CDR3 spans 15 residues. Looked up from germline, CDR1 is MDHEN and CDR2 is SYDVKM. The CDR3 is CASSLAQVTDTEAFF. CDR3 bases: TGTGCCAGCAGTCTTGCACAGGTGACGGACACTGAAGCTTTCTTT.

This clone was seen a single time. The rearrangement links TRBV18 to TRBJ1-4; D is perhaps TRBD1 (6 bases). Trimming removed 3 bases at V and 0 bases at J, with 11 bases between. This CDR3 spans 16 amino acids. Germline assignment: CDR1 KGHSH and CDR2 LQKENI. The CDR3 nucleotides read TGTGCCAGCTCACCTAGGGACATTTCAACTAATGAAAAACTGTTTTTT. Translated: CASSPRDISTNEKLFF. The full variable domain, in which reference TRBV18 and TRBJ1-4 provide the parts outside the CDR3, is NAGVMQNPRHLVRRRGQEARLRCSPMKGHSHVYWYRQLPEEGLKFMVYLQKENIIDESGMPKERFSAEFPKEGPSILRIQQVVRGDSAAYFCASSPRDISTNEKLFFGSGTQLSVL.

This chain links TRBV7-6 with TRBJ2-7; D might be TRBD2 (6 bases). The CDR3 runs to 15 residues. Per the germline V gene, CDR1 is SGHVS and CDR2 is FNYEAQ. V was clipped by 5 bases and J by 0 bases, with 14 bases between them. This CDR3 is CASSQRDGSSYEQYF. CDR3 DNA: TGTGCCAGCAGCCAACGGGACGGGAGCTCCTACGAGCAGTACTTC.

This clone was counted between two and nine times. The rearrangement links TRBV6-1 to TRBJ2-7; 9 bases are shared with TRBD2. Trimming cost V 1 base and J 3 bases; bases outside gene matches: 4. CDR3 size: 15 residues. Germline V gene data show CDR1 as MNHNS and CDR2 as SASEGT. The CDR3 DNA reads TGTGCCAGCAGTGAAGTGAGTAGCGGGAGCTACGAGCAGTACTTC. Its translation is CASSEVSSGSYEQYF.